What follows are 13 T cell receptor beta chains derived from one specimen sequenced in a study of post-analysis software for immune sequencing data. Presence of unique molecular identifiers characterized the TCR beta cDNA libraries. TCRdb recomputed calls from the PCR reads with MiXCR, one row per CDR3 protein. The sample includes 450,000 or so distinct CDR3 sequences, around 40% seen only once; the top ten take roughly 12%. These TCRs' antigens remain unknown. General study points: Four to six TRBV segments were more frequent in patients than controls; TRBV5-6, TRBV5-1 and TRBV20-1 belonged to this group.

Sequencing input: blood. These receptors were collected from a girl between 10 and 17 years old with multiple sclerosis.

The chain carries TRBV6-6 and TRBJ2-7, with TRBD1 matching over 7 bases. V was pared by 2 bases and J by 3 bases, with 7 bases of the junction left unmatched. CDR1 and CDR2 (germline): MNHNY, SVGAGI (reference sequence). The CDR3 runs 15 residues. The CDR3 DNA follows: TGTGCCAGCAGTTACCCCCAGGGGGAAGACTACGAGCAGTACTTC. This translates into CASSYPQGEDYEQYF.

The CDR3 reads CANIAGAVYNEQYF. The CDR3 DNA follows: TGTGCCAACATAGCGGGAGCGGTGTACAATGAGCAGTACTTC. The chain is built from TRBV6-1 and TRBJ2-1; 9 positions match TRBD2. The DNA end lines up better with TRBJ2-7; the J call may be wrong. Germline lookup yields CDR1 MNHNS and CDR2 SASEGT. The CDR3 loop spans 14 amino acids.

The chain is built from TRBV28 and TRBJ2-3; no definite D call. Germline assignment: CDR1 MDHEN and CDR2 SYDVKM. The ends were cut back, 7 bases at V and 4 bases at J, with 12 bases in the middle. The CDR3 is made up of 13 amino acids. For the CDR3, the DNA is TGTGCCAGCACGGCCGCATCCGCAGATACGCAGTATTTT. It codes for CASTAASADTQYF.

The sample holds a few counts of this clonotype. The rearrangement links TRBV7-2 to TRBJ2-7, with a weak D call TRBD2 (6 bases). Between the trimmed V and J ends, which lost 1 base and 4 bases, there was a span of 11 bases. The CDR3 length is 14 residues. Germline assignment: CDR1 SGHTA and CDR2 FQGNSA. CDR3 coding DNA: TGTGCCAGCAGCTTAGGGAGGGCTAGGTACGAGCAGTACTTC. It translates to CASSLGRARYEQYF.

V and J are TRBV6-6 and TRBJ2-7; perhaps D is TRBD1 or TRBD2 (5 bases each). This CDR3 is 14 amino acids long. V lost 5 bases to trimming and J lost 5 bases, with 16 bases between them. Per the germline V gene, CDR1 is MNHNY and CDR2 is SVGAGI (reference sequence). CDR3 bases: TGTGCCAGCAGTGCCGGGACCGCGCGGGACGAGCAGTACTTC. Translated, it gives CASSAGTARDEQYF.

The sample holds one count of this clonotype. The chain uses TRBV5-1 and TRBJ2-1, with a possible D match to TRBD2 (6 bases). The CDR3 spans 16 residues. Germline V gene lookup returns CDR1 SGHRS and CDR2 YFSETQ. With 5 bases removed from V and 7 bases from J, the gap between germline ends came to 22 bases. In nucleotides, the CDR3 is TGCGCCAGCAGTCCTGGATGGGGGGTTCCTGGGAATGAGCAGTTCTTC. It translates to CASSPGWGVPGNEQFF.

This clonotype has just one count. The chain couples TRBV10-3 to TRBJ1-2; 8 bases are shared with TRBD1. Germline V CDR1 and CDR2: ENHRY, SYGVKD. This CDR3 has 18 residues. Trimming took 4 bases from V and 0 from J; bases not matched to a gene: 13. The CDR3 here is CAISGSGDRGKANYGYTF. The CDR3 bases are TGTGCCATCAGTGGGTCTGGAGACAGGGGTAAAGCTAACTATGGCTACACCTTC.

The chain combines TRBV5-4 with TRBJ2-7; D gene unclear. The germline CDR1 and CDR2 sequences are SGHNT and YYREEE (reference sequence). The CDR3 loop spans 13 amino acids. The ends were cut back, 4 bases at V and 1 base at J, with 9 bases in the middle. CDR3 in DNA: TGTGCCAGCAGCGGCAATTCATCCTACGAGCAGTACTTC. It translates to CASSGNSSYEQYF.

The V and J genes are TRBV20-1 and TRBJ2-1; 9 nucleotides agree with TRBD2. The CDR3 sequence is 15 residues long. J was trimmed by 7 bases and V by 3 bases; bases with no gene match: 10. The germline V gene encodes CDR1 DFQATT and CDR2 SNEGSKA (reference sequence). The CDR3 nucleotides are TGCAGTGCTAGGGATTCTGCTAGCGGGAAAAATGAGCAGTTCTTC. It is translated as CSARDSASGKNEQFF.

This clonotype was seen a few times. The J gene is TRBJ2-1, the V gene TRBV7-2; 11 nucleotides line up with TRBD2. The V and J ends lost 1 base and 9 bases, in that order; junction bases with no gene match: 5. This CDR3 has 15 amino acids. The germline V gene has CDR1 SGHTA and CDR2 FQGNSA. The CDR3 sequence is CASSLELAGAVEQFF. As DNA, the CDR3 is TGTGCCAGCAGCTTAGAACTAGCGGGAGCGGTTGAGCAGTTCTTC.

This clonotype was picked up a small number of times. This chain joins TRBV4-1 and TRBJ2-7; D is uncertain. Germline V gives CDR1 MGHRA, CDR2 YSYEKL. V lost 1 base and J lost 2, with 9 bases in between. CDR3 length equals 14 residues. The CDR3 is CASSQGATTYEQYF. The DNA of the CDR3 is TGCGCCAGCAGCCAAGGGGCAACTACCTACGAGCAGTACTTC.

This clonotype was picked up many times. The chain combines TRBV15 with TRBJ1-2; D gene ambiguous. The CDR3 covers 14 residues. The germline V and J ends were trimmed by 0 bases and 2 bases, with 7 bases remaining between them. Germline CDR1 and CDR2: LNHNV and YYDKDF (reference sequence). The CDR3 region has the DNA TGTGCCACCAGCAGAGAACGAGGAAACTATGGCTACACCTTC. This gives the protein CATSRERGNYGYTF.

The chain has TRBV3-1 and TRBJ2-1, with a tentative D call TRBD1 (5 bases). V was shortened by 2 bases and J by 4 bases, with 12 bases between the two germline ends. Per germline, CDR1 LGHDT and CDR2 YNNKEL (reference sequence). The CDR3 covers 15 residues. The CDR3 loop reads CASSQPGAKYNEQFF. The CDR3 nucleotides read TGTGCCAGCAGCCAACCTGGGGCTAAATACAATGAGCAGTTCTTC.